These 11 T cell receptor beta chains were sequenced from one sample in a study of blood T cell repertoires in COVID-19. Sequenced by immunoSEQ multiplex PCR; TCRdb stores in-frame clones only, minus some. The sample includes over 400,000 clones, roughly 85% seen only once; the top ten take approximately 3.4%. Sample: peripheral blood. Every receptor here comes from a human donor in a cohort sampled during active COVID-19.

This clone was detected a few times. J is TRBJ1-5 and V is TRBV5-8; maybe TRBD1 (6 bases). The germline V gene has CDR1 SGHTS and CDR2 YDEGEE. This CDR3 region has 13 residues. V lost 2 bases and J lost 7, with 10 bases in between. CDR3 in DNA: TGTGCCAGCAGCTTCTACAGGGTACAGCCCCAGCATTTT. Its translation: CASSFYRVQPQHF.

V usage is TRBV11-3 and J usage is TRBJ2-2, with 10 bases matching TRBD2. After removal of 1 base from V and 7 bases from J, the junction contained 6 bases not matched to a gene. The CDR3 length is 16 residues. Germline V gives CDR1 SGHNT, CDR2 YENEEA. CDR3 sequence reads: CASSLGLAGVDGELFF. The CDR3 DNA is TGTGCCAGCAGCTTAGGTCTAGCGGGAGTCGACGGGGAGCTGTTTTTT.

The V call is TRBV12-3 or TRBV12-4, the J call TRBJ1-2, with D maybe TRBD1 (6 bases). Trimming left V 6 bases short and J 5 bases short, with 13 bases between. The CDR3 runs 13 residues. The CDR3: CASSRRGNYGYTF. CDR3 in DNA: TGTGCCAGCAGCCGCAGGGGAAATTATGGCTACACCTTC.

This clone was recorded only once. V and J are TRBV29-1 and TRBJ1-1; no firm D call. This CDR3 is built from 11 residues. Germline-derived CDR1 and CDR2 are SQVTM and ANQGSEA. With 6 bases removed from V and 10 bases from J, the gap between germline ends came to 15 bases. The CDR3 loop reads CSVSDRWAAFF. CDR3 bases: TGCAGCGTGAGTGACCGGTGGGCAGCTTTCTTT. Full variable domain (remainder filled in from reference TRBV29-1 and TRBJ1-1): SAVISQKPSRDICQRGTSLTIQCQVDSQVTMMFWYRQQPGQSLTLIATANQGSEATYESGFVIDKFPISRPNLTFSTLTVSNMSPEDSSIYLCSVSDRWAAFFGQGTRLTVV.

The genes are TRBV28 and TRBJ2-1; 10 nucleotides match TRBD2. CDR1 and CDR2 (germline): MDHEN, SYDVKM. V gave up 7 bases and J gave up 8 bases; unmatched junction bases: 17. The CDR3 covers 17 residues. CDR3 nucleotides: TGTGCCAGCAACTACCCTAGGGGCCTAGCGGGAGTCCATGAGCAGTTCTTC. The encoded protein is CASNYPRGLAGVHEQFF.

The chain combines TRBV18 with TRBJ2-3; D possibly corresponds to TRBD2 (6 bases). This CDR3 comprises 15 residues. The germline CDR1 and CDR2 sequences are KGHSH and LQKENI. Trimming stripped 2 bases from V and 2 bases from J, with 11 bases between. Here the CDR3 reads CASSPNRGITDTQYF. CDR3 DNA sequence: TGTGCCAGCTCACCAAATCGGGGGATCACAGATACGCAGTATTTT. The full variable domain, its missing parts supplied by reference TRBV18 and TRBJ2-3, is NAGVMQNPRHLVRRRGQEARLRCSPMKGHSHVYWYRQLPEEGLKFMVYLQKENIIDESGMPKERFSAEFPKEGPSILRIQQVVRGDSAAYFCASSPNRGITDTQYFGPGTRLTVL.

The rearrangement joins TRBV3-1 (or the pseudogene TRBV3-2) to TRBJ1-2; unclear D gene. Per germline, CDR1 LGHDT and CDR2 YNNKEL (reference sequence). This CDR3 is built from 16 residues. The ends were cut back, 1 base at V and 0 bases at J, with 12 bases in the middle. CDR3 sequence reads: CASSQGEAPTNYGYTF. In DNA form, the CDR3 reads TGTGCCAGCAGCCAAGGGGAGGCACCAACTAACTATGGCTACACCTTC.

This chain links TRBV6-5 with TRBJ1-2; D may be TRBD1 (5 bases). The CDR3 length is 12 residues. Trimming removed 7 bases at V and 8 bases at J, with 14 bases between. Looked up from germline, CDR1 is MNHEY and CDR2 is SVGAGI. The CDR3 is CASTGSGAGYTF. The CDR3 DNA follows: TGTGCCAGCACCGGTAGTGGGGCCGGCTACACCTTC.

The genes are TRBV6-5 and TRBJ2-7; D remains ambiguous. Trimming removed 2 bases from V and 4 bases from J, with 15 bases in between. The CDR3 is made up of 15 amino acids. The germline CDR1 and CDR2 sequences are MNHEY and SVGAGI. The CDR3 DNA sequence: TGTGCCAGCAGTTACCGTGGCTCCGTCTTTTACGAGCAGTACTTC. Its translation: CASSYRGSVFYEQYF.

The chain employs TRBV28 and TRBJ1-2; D is uncertain. This CDR3 is built from 14 residues. V lost 5 bases and J 1 base, leaving 11 bases between the germline ends. Germline assignment: CDR1 MDHEN and CDR2 SYDVKM. Written as DNA, the CDR3 is TGTGCCAGCAGTCCTAGGAATCTTAACTATGGCTACACCTTC. It specifies CASSPRNLNYGYTF.

Here the CDR3 reads CASIPKGTGMNTEAFF. CDR3 DNA sequence: TGCGCCAGCATTCCAAAGGGGACAGGCATGAACACTGAAGCTTTCTTT. This rearrangement joins TRBV10-2 to TRBJ1-1; 8 nucleotides match TRBD1. The CDR3 has 16 residues. Trimming took 7 bases from V and 0 from J; bases not matched to a gene: 10. In germline, CDR1 is WSHSY, CDR2 SAAADI.